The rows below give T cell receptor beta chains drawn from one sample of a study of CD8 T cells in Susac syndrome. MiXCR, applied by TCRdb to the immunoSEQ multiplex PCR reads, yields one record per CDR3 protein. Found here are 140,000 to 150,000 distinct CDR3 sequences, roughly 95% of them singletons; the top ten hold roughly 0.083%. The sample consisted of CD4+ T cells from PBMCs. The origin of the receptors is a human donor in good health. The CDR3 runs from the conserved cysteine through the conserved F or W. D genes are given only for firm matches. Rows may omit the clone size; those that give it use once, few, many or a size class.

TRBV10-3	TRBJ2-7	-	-	TGTGCCATCAGTGAGGGAGGTGCCCTCTCCTACGAGCAGTACTTC	CAISEGGALSYEQYF
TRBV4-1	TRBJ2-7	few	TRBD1	TGCGCCAGCAGCCCCATATTGCGGGACAGGTATTACGAGCAGTACTTC	CASSPILRDRYYEQYF
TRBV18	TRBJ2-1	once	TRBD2	TGTGCCAGCTCACCACCGGCGCGGGGGGTCTACAATGAGCAGTTCTTC	CASSPPARGVYNEQFF
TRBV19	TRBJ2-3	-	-	TGTGCCAGTAGTAGGTCCTTAGACACAATCACAGATACGCAGTATTTT	CASSRSLDTITDTQYF
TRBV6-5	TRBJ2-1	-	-	TGTGCCAGCAGTACCAGAGGGGGGTCCTACAATGAGCAGTTCTTC	CASSTRGGSYNEQFF
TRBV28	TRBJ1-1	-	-	TGTGCCAGCAGTTTGGGCGGGGGTTATGAAGCTTTCTTT	CASSLGGGYEAFF
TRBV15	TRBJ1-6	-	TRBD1	TGTGCCACCAGCGCTAGACAGGGAGACGCTTCACCCCTCCACTTT	CATSARQGDASPLHF
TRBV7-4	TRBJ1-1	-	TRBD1	TGTGCCAGCAGCCCCGGACAGGGGTTATTCGAAGCTTTCTTT	CASSPGQGLFEAFF
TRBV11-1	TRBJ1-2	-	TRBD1	TGTGCCAGCAGCTTGGGCAGGGGGCGGGAGCGACTAACCTCTAACTATGGCTACACCTTC	CASSLGRGRERLTSNYGYTF
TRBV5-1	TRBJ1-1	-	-	TGCGCCAGCAGCTTGGCCGCGGGGGCTAGGAGCACTGAAGCTTTCTTT	CASSLAAGARSTEAFF
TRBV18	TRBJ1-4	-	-	TGTGCCAGCTCACCGAGCAGGGCGTTTACCGGTGAAAAACTGTTTTTT	CASSPSRAFTGEKLFF
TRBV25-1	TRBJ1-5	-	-	TGTGCCAGCAGTGAATATGGGGTTTTAGGAAATCAGCCCCAGCATTTT	CASSEYGVLGNQPQHF
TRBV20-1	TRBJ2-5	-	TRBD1	TGCAGTGCTCAGGGGGATCAAGAGACCCAGTACTTC	CSAQGDQETQYF
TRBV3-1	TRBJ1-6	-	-	TGTGCCAGCAGCCCCCGTGGCCGCGCCCTCCACTTT	CASSPRGRALHF
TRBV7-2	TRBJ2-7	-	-	TGTGCCAGCAGCTCGATGGCGGTCTCCTCCTACGAGCAGTACTTC	CASSSMAVSSYEQYF
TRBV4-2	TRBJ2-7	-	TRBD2	TGTGCCAGCAGCCAAGACCCGGGGAGGGCCGACTACGAGCAGTACTTC	CASSQDPGRADYEQYF
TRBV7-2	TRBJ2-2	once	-	TGTGCCAGCAGCCCGGCGAACACCGGGGAGCTGTTTTTT	CASSPANTGELFF
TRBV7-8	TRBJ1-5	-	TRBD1	TGTGCCAGCAGCCTCCGGACAGGGTTCGGCAATCAGCCCCAGCATTTT	CASSLRTGFGNQPQHF
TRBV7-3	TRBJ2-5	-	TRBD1	TGTGCCAGCAGCCCCACCGGCAGGGGGCAGGAGACCCAGTACTTC	CASSPTGRGQETQYF
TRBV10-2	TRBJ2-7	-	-	TGCGCCAGCAGACCGGGACTGAGCTACGAGCAGTACTTC	CASRPGLSYEQYF
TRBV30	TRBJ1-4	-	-	TGTGCCTGGAGTGGGGGTGCAACTAATGAAAAACTGTTTTTT	CAWSGGATNEKLFF
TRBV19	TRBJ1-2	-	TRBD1	TGTGCCAGTGGGAGGACAGGGCTTTCCTATGGCTACACCTTC	CASGRTGLSYGYTF
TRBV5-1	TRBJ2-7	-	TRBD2	TGCGCCAGCAGCCATGGAAGGACTAGCGGGAGACGAGTAGGGACCTACGAGCAGTACTTC	CASSHGRTSGRRVGTYEQYF
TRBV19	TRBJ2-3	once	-	TGTGCCAGTAGTATAGGAGGAGCCACAGATACGCAGTATTTT	CASSIGGATDTQYF
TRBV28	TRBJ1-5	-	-	TGTGCCAGCAGTTTATCCTTGGCCGGCAATCAGCCCCAGCATTTT	CASSLSLAGNQPQHF
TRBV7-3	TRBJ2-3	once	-	TGTGCCAGCAGCTTAACACCCACCTCGATCACAGATACGCAGTATTTT	CASSLTPTSITDTQYF
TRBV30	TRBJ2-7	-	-	TGTGCCTGGAGGGGAGACAGTCACTCCTACGAGCAGTACTTC	CAWRGDSHSYEQYF
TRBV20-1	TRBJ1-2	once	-	TGCAGTGTTACCCCCACAGGGAACTATGGCTACACCTTC	CSVTPTGNYGYTF